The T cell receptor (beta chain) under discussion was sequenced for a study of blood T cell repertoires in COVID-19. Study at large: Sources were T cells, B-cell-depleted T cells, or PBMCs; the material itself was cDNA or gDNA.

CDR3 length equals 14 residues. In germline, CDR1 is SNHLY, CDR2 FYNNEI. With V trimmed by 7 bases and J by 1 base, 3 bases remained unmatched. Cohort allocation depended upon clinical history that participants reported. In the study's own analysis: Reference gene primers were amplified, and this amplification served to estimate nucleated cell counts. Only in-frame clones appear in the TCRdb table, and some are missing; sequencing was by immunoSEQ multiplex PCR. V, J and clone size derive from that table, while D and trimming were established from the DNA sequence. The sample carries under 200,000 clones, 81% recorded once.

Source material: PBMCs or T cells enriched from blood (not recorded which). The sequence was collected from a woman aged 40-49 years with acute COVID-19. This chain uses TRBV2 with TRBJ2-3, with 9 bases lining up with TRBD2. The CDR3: CASMKREGTDTQYF. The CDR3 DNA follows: TGTGCCAGCATGAAGCGGGAGGGCACAGATACGCAGTATTTT. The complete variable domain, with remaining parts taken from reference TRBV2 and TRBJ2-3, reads EPEVTQTPSHQVTQMGQEVILRCVPISNHLYFYWYRQILGQKVEFLVSFYNNEISEKSEIFDDQFSVERPDGSNFTLKIRSTKLEDSAMYFCASMKREGTDTQYFGPGTRLTVL.